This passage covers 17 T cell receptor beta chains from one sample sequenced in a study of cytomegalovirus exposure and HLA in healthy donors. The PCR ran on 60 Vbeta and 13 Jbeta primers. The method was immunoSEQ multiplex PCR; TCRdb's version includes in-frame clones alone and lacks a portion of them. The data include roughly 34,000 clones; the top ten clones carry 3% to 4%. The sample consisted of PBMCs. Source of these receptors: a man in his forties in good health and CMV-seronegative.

DNA for the CDR3: TGTGCCAGCAGCCCCAATAGCCCCCCGGGGGGGCAGTTCTTC. Protein product: CASSPNSPPGGQFF. This sequence joins TRBV7-3 and TRBJ2-1; TRBD2 matches at 7 bases. Trimming cost V 5 bases and J 12 bases; bases outside gene matches: 13. The CDR3 sequence is 14 residues long. CDR1 is SGHTA and CDR2 is FQGTGA in the germline V gene.

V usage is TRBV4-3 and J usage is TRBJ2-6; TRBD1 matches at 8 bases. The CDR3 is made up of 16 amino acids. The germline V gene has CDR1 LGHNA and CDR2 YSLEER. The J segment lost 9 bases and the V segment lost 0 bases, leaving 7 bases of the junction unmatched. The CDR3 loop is CASSQDIAGGVNVLTF. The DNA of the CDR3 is TGCGCCAGCAGCCAAGATATCGCAGGGGGCGTCAACGTCCTGACTTTC.

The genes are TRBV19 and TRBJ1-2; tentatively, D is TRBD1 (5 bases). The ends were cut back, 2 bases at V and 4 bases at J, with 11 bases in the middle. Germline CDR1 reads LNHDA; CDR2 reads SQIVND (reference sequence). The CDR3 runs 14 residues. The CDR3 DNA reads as TGTGCCAGTAGTATAAGTGGACACCGCTATGGCTACACCTTC. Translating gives CASSISGHRYGYTF. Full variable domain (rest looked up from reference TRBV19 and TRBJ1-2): DGGITQSPKYLFRKEGQNVTLSCEQNLNHDAMYWYRQDPGQGLRLIYYSQIVNDFQKGDIAEGYSVSREKKESFPLTVTSAQKNPTAFYLCASSISGHRYGYTFGSGTRLTVV.

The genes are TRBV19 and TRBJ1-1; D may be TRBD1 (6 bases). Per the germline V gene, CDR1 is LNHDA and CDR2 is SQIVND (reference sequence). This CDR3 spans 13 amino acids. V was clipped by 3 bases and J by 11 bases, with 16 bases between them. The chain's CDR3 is CASSITPRDTAFF. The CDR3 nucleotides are TGTGCCAGTAGTATCACTCCCCGGGACACGGCTTTCTTT.

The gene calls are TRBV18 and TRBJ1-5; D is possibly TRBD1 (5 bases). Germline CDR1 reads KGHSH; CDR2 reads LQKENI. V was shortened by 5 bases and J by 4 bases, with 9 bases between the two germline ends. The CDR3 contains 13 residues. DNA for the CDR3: TGTGCCAGCTCAGGGTCAGGGAATCAGCCCCAGCATTTT. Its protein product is CASSGSGNQPQHF.

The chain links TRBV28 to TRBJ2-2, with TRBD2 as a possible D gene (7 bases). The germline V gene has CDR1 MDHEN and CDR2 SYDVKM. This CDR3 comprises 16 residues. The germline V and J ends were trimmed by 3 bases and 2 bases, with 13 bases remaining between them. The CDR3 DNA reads TGTGCCAGCAGTTTCGGGGGGCTAGGAAACACCGGGGAGCTGTTTTTT. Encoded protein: CASSFGGLGNTGELFF. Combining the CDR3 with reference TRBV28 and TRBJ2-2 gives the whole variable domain DVKVTQSSRYLVKRTGEKVFLECVQDMDHENMFWYRQDPGLGLRLIYFSYDVKMKEKGDIPEGYSVSREKKERFSLILESASTNQTSMYLCASSFGGLGNTGELFFGEGSRLTVL.

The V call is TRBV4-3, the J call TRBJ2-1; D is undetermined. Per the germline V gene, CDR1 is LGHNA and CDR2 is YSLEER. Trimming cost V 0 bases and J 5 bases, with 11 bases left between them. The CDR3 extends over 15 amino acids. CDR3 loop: CASSQERMDDNEQFF. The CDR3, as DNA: TGCGCCAGCAGCCAAGAGAGGATGGATGACAATGAGCAGTTCTTC.

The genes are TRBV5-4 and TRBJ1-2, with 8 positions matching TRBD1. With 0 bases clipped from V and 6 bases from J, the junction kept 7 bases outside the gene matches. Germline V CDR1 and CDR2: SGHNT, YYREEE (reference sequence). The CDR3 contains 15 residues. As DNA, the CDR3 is TGTGCCAGCAGCTTGGACGGACAGGGACCAGATGGCTACACCTTC. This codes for CASSLDGQGPDGYTF.

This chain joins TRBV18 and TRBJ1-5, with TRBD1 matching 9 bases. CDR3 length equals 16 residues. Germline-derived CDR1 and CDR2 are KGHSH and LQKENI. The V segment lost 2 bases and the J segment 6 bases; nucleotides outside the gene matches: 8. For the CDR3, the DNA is TGTGCCAGCTCACCATCTGGGACAGGGAGAACTCAGCCCCAGCATTTT. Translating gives CASSPSGTGRTQPQHF. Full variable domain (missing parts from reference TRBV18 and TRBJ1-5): NAGVMQNPRHLVRRRGQEARLRCSPMKGHSHVYWYRQLPEEGLKFMVYLQKENIIDESGMPKERFSAEFPKEGPSILRIQQVVRGDSAAYFCASSPSGTGRTQPQHFGDGTRLSIL.

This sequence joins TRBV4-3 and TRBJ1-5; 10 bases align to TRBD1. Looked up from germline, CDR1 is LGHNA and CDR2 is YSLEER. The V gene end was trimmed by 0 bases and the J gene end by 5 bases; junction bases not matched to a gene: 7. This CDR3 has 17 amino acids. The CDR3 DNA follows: TGCGCCAGCAGCCAAGAGGGAAGGGACAGGGGTGATCAGCCCCAGCATTTT. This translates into CASSQEGRDRGDQPQHF.

This CDR3 is CASSLGIAGDGYTF. For the CDR3, the DNA is TGTGCCAGCAGCTTAGGGATTGCCGGGGATGGCTACACCTTC. The chain carries TRBV11-2 and TRBJ1-2; D remains unclear. Germline V gives CDR1 SGHAT, CDR2 FQNNGV. V was pared by 1 base and J by 6 bases, with 12 bases between. This CDR3 is 14 amino acids long.

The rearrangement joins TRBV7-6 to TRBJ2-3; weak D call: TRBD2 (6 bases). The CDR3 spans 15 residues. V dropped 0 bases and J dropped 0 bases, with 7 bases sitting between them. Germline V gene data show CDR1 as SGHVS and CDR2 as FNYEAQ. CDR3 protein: CASSLASGSTDTQYF. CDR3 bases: TGTGCCAGCAGCTTAGCCAGCGGGAGCACAGATACGCAGTATTTT.

In DNA, the CDR3 is TGTGCCGCTGGCGGAGGGAGGAGGGATACGCAGTATTTT. This gives the protein CAAGGGRRDTQYF. This chain uses TRBV30 with TRBJ2-3, with D perhaps matching TRBD2 (6 bases). Trimming removed 8 bases at V and 6 bases at J, with 18 bases between. This CDR3 is built from 13 residues. Germline CDR1 is GTSNPN and CDR2 is SVGIG (reference sequence).

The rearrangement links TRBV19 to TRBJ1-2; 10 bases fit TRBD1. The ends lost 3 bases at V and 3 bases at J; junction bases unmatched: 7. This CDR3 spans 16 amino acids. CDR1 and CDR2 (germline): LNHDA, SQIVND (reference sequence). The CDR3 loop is CASSMADRGGYYGYTF. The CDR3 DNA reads TGTGCCAGTAGTATGGCGGACAGGGGGGGTTACTATGGCTACACCTTC.

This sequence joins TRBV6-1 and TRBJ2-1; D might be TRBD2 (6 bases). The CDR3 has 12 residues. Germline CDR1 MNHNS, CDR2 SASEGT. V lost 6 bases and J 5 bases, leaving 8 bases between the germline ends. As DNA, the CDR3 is TGTGCCAGCAGGAAGCGGGACAATGAGCAGTTCTTC. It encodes CASRKRDNEQFF.

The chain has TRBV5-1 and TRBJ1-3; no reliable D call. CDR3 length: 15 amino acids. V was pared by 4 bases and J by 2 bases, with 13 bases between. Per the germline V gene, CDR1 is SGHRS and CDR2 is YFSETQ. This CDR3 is CASSTDMLPGNTIYF. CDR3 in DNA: TGCGCCAGCAGCACCGACATGCTTCCTGGAAACACCATATATTTT.

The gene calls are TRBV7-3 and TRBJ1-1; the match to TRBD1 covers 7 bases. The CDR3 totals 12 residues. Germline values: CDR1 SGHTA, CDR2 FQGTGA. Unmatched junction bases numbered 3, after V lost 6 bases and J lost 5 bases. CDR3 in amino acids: CASSPGGTEAFF. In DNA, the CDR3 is TGTGCCAGCAGTCCAGGGGGGACTGAAGCTTTCTTT.